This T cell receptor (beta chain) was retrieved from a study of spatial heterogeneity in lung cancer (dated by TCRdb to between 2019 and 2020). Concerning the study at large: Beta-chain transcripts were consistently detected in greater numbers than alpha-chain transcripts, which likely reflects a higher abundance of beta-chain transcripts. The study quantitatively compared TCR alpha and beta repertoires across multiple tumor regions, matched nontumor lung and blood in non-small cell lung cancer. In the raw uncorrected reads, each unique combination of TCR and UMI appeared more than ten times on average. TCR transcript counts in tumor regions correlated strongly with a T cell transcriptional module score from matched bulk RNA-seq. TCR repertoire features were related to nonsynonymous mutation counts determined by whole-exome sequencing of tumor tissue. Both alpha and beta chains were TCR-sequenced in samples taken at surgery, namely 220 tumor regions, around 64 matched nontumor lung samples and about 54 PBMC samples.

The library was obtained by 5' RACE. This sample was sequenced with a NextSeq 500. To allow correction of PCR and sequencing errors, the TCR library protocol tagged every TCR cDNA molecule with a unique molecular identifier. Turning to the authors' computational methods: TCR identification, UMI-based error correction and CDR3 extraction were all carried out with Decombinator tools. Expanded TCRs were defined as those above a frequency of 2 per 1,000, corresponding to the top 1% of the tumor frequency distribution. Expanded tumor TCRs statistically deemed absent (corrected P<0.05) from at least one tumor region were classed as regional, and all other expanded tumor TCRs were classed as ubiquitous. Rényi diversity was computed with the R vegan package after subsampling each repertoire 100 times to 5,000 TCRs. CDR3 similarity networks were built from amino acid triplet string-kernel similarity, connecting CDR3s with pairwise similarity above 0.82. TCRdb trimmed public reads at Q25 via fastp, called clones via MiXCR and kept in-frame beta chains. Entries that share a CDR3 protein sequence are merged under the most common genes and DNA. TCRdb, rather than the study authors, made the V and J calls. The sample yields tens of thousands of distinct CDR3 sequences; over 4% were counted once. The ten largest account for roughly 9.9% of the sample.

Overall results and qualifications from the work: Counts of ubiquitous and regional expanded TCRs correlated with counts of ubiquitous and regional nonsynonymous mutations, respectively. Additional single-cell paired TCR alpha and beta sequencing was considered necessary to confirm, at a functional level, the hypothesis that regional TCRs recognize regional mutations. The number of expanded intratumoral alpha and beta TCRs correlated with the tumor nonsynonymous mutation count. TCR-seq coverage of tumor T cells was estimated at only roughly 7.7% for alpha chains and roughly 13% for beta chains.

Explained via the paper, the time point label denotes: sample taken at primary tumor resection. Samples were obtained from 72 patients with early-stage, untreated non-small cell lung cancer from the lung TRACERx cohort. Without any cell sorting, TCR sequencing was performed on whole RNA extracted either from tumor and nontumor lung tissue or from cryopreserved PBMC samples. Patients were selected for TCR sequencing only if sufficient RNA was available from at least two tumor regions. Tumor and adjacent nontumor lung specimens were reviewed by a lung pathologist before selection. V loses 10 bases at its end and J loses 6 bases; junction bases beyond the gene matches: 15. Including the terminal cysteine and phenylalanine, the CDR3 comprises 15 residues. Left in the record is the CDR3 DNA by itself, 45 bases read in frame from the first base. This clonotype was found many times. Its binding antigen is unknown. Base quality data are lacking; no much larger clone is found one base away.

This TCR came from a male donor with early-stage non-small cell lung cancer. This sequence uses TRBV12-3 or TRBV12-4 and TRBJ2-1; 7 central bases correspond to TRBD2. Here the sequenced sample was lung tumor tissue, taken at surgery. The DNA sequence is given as TGTGCCATCACACTACCTGGGGGGGAAAGCAATGAGCAGTTCTTC. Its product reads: CAITLPGGESNEQFF.